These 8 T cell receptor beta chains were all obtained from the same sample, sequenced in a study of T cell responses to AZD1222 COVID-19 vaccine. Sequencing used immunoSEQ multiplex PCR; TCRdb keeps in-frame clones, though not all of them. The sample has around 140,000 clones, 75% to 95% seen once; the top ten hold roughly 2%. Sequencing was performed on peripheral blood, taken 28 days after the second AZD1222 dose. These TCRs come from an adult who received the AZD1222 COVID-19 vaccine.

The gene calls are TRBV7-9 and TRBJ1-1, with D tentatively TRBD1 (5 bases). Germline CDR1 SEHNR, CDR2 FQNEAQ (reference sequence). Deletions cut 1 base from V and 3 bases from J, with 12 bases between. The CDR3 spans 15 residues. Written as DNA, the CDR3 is TGTGCCAGCAGCTTAGGCCAGGGCCAGGACACTGAAGCTTTCTTT. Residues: CASSLGQGQDTEAFF. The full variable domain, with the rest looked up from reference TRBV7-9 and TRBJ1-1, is DTGVSQNPRHKITKRGQNVTFRCDPISEHNRLYWYRQTLGQGPEFLTYFQNEAQLEKSRLLSDRFSAERPKGSFSTLEIQRTEQGDSAMYLCASSLGQGQDTEAFFGQGTRLTVV.

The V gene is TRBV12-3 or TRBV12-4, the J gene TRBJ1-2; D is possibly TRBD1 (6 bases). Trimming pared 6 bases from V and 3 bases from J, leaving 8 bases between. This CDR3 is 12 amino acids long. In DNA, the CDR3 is TGTGCCAGCAGGACAGGAGACTATGGCTACACCTTC. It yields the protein CASRTGDYGYTF.

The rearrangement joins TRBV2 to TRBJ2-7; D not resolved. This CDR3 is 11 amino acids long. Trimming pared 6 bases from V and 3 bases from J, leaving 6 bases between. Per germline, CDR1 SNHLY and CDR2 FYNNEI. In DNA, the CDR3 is TGTGCCAGCAGCCAACTCTACGAGCAGTACTTC. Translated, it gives CASSQLYEQYF. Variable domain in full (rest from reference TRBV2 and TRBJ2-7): EPEVTQTPSHQVTQMGQEVILRCVPISNHLYFYWYRQILGQKVEFLVSFYNNEISEKSEIFDDQFSVERPDGSNFTLKIRSTKLEDSAMYFCASSQLYEQYFGPGTRLTVT.

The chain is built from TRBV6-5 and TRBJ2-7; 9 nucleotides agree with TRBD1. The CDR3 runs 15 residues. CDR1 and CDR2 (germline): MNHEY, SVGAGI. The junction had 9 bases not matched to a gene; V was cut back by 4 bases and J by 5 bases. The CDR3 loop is CASSSPGQGKNEQYF. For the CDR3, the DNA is TGTGCCAGCAGTTCGCCGGGACAGGGTAAGAACGAGCAGTACTTC.

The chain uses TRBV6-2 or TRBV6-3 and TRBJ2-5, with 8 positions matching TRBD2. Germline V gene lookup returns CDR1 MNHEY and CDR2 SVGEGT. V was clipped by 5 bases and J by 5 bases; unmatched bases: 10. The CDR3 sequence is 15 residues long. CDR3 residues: CASSLSGVGRETQYF. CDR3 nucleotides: TGTGCCAGCAGTCTTAGCGGGGTGGGACGGGAGACCCAGTACTTC.

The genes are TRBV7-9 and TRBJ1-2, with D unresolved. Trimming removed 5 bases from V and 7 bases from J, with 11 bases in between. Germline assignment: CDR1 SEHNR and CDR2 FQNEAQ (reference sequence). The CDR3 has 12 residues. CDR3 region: CASSRGGLGYTF. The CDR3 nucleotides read TGTGCCAGCAGCCGGGGTGGGCTTGGCTACACCTTC. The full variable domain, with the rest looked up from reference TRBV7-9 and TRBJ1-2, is DTGVSQNPRHKITKRGQNVTFRCDPISEHNRLYWYRQTLGQGPEFLTYFQNEAQLEKSRLLSDRFSAERPKGSFSTLEIQRTEQGDSAMYLCASSRGGLGYTFGSGTRLTVV.

This chain's CDR3 is CASSQVGQGASGNTIYF. The DNA of the CDR3 is TGTGCCAGCAGCCAGGTGGGCCAGGGGGCTTCTGGAAACACCATATATTTT. J is TRBJ1-3 and V is TRBV4-2; TRBD1 aligns across 8 bases. The CDR3 runs to 17 residues. V was pared by 3 bases and J by 1 base, with 8 bases of the junction left unmatched. Germline V CDR1 and CDR2: LGHNA, YNFKEQ.

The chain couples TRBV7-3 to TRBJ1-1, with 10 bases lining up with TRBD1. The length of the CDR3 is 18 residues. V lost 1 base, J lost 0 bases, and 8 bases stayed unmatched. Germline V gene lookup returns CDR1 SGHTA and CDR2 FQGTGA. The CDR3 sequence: CASSLRAGTGALNTEAFF. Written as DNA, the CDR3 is TGTGCCAGCAGCTTAAGGGCGGGGACAGGGGCGTTGAACACTGAAGCTTTCTTT.